Here is one TCR beta chain with its context. The data are from a study of regulatory and conventional T cells in RAG deficiency. The sorted conventional CD4+ T cells were CD25-low and CD127-high, with genomic DNA sequenced. Produced via immunoSEQ multiplex PCR; TCRdb's table is partial and in-frame only. The sample lists around 30,000 clones, roughly 96% occurring once. Per germline, CDR1 SGHDN and CDR2 FVKESK. The CDR3 has 15 residues. The ends were cut back, 4 bases at V and 1 base at J, with 11 bases in the middle. Another study also made use of these data, one on regulatory T cells. As reported in that work: Primers: 52 TRBV forward and 13 TRBJ reverse.

The sequenced material came from CD25- CD4+ T cells sorted from blood. The TCR comes from a human donor in good health. V is TRBV14 and J is TRBJ1-3; D not certain. The CDR3 sequence is CASSPLPGSGNTIYF. CDR3 nucleotides: TGTGCCAGCAGCCCGTTACCGGGATCTGGAAACACCATATATTTT.